This T cell receptor beta chain was sequenced during a study of blood T cell repertoires in COVID-19. Clones were read by immunoSEQ multiplex PCR, and TCRdb kept only the in-frame ones, dropping some. The repertoire has 150,000 to 200,000 clones, 80% to 90% of them found once; the top ten carry about 1.9%. Per the germline V gene, CDR1 is SGHTA and CDR2 is FQGNSA. The CDR3 runs 16 residues. V gave up 7 bases and J gave up 2 bases; unmatched junction bases: 13. The genes are TRBV7-2 and TRBJ2-7; 8 bases map to TRBD1. This sequence was found in a man younger than 35 who had recovered from COVID-19. Material for sequencing was peripheral blood. The CDR3: CASKPSEDRAAYEQYF. The DNA for the CDR3 is TGTGCCAGCAAACCGTCCGAGGACAGGGCAGCCTACGAGCAGTACTTC. Full variable domain (remainder filled in from reference TRBV7-2 and TRBJ2-7): GAGVSQSPSNKVTEKGKDVELRCDPISGHTALYWYRQSLGQGLEFLIYFQGNSAPDKSGLPSDRFSAERTGGSVSTLTIQRTQQEDSAVYLCASKPSEDRAAYEQYFGPGTRLTVT.